The TCR beta chain described here comes from a study of control samples from healthy donors and cancer patients. Libraries were prepared by immunoSEQ multiplex PCR; TCRdb keeps only in-frame clonotypes and omits some of them. The data contain 200,000 or so clones, about nine tenths of them singletons. This TCR was sampled from a man aged 25 to 40 in good health. The sequenced material came from blood.

CDR3 sequence (DNA): TGTGCCAGCAGCGATACCGGGACTAGTTACTACGAGCAGTACTTC. Its translation: CASSDTGTSYYEQYF. The V call is TRBV7-9, the J call TRBJ2-7; 8 nucleotides agree with TRBD2. Trimming cost V 5 bases and J 3 bases; bases outside gene matches: 9. Germline CDR1 is SEHNR and CDR2 is FQNEAQ (reference sequence). This CDR3 is 15 amino acids long.